Below, 18 T cell receptor beta chains from the same sample are listed, as sequenced in a study of cytomegalovirus exposure and HLA in healthy donors. Primers included in the PCR were 60 Vbeta and 13 Jbeta primers. Data came from immunoSEQ multiplex PCR; TCRdb stores just in-frame clones and leaves some out. The data show 150,000 to 200,000 clones, roughly 73% seen once. Source material: PBMCs. The receptors derive from a woman in her forties in good health and CMV-seropositive.

The V call is TRBV5-4, the J call TRBJ2-1, with D tentatively TRBD1 (6 bases). Trimming pared 3 bases from V and 8 bases from J, leaving 12 bases between. The CDR3 loop spans 13 amino acids. From germline, CDR1 is SGHNT and CDR2 YYREEE (reference sequence). The CDR3 loop is CASSYDRPHEQFF. DNA of the CDR3: TGTGCCAGCAGCTACGACAGGCCCCATGAGCAGTTCTTC.

The rearrangement uses TRBV11-2 and TRBJ2-1; 11 nucleotides align to TRBD2. CDR1 is SGHAT and CDR2 is FQNNGV in the germline V gene. With 7 bases clipped from V and 8 bases from J, the junction kept 7 bases outside the gene matches. There are 14 residues in the CDR3. The CDR3 here is CASKLAGGGDEQFF. Written as DNA, the CDR3 is TGTGCCAGCAAGCTAGCGGGAGGTGGCGATGAGCAGTTCTTC.

V usage is TRBV5-1 and J usage is TRBJ2-3; 8 nucleotides line up with TRBD2. The CDR3 runs to 17 residues. Losses at the gene ends were 3 bases for V and 6 bases for J; bases not matched to a gene: 15. In germline, CDR1 is SGHRS, CDR2 YFSETQ. CDR3 amino acids: CASSSGRGREASDTQYF. The CDR3 nucleotides read TGCGCCAGCAGCTCCGGGAGGGGCAGGGAAGCAAGCGATACGCAGTATTTT.

V and J are TRBV28 and TRBJ2-5; TRBD1 is a possible D gene (5 bases). CDR3 length: 13 residues. Germline V CDR1 and CDR2: MDHEN, SYDVKM. V was cut by 3 bases and J by 5 bases, with 10 bases left in between. CDR3 in DNA: TGTGCCAGCAGTTTCAGGGATGTTGAGACCCAGTACTTC. Translation: CASSFRDVETQYF.

Here the CDR3 reads CASSIGGDTQYF. The DNA of the CDR3 is TGTGCCAGTAGTATCGGGGGGGACACGCAGTATTTT. The genes are TRBV19 and TRBJ2-3; 8 bases agree with TRBD2. This CDR3 contains 12 residues. Germline V lookup: CDR1 LNHDA, CDR2 SQIVND (reference sequence). V shed 3 bases, J shed 9 bases, and the junction held 2 bases outside the gene matches.

The rearrangement links TRBV11-3 to TRBJ2-3; maybe TRBD2 (6 bases). The CDR3 is 17 amino acids. The germline gives CDR1 SGHNT, CDR2 YENEEA. V was trimmed by 5 bases and J by 2 bases, leaving 20 bases between them. This chain's CDR3 is CASSPRGGGAATDTQYF. The CDR3 DNA reads TGTGCCAGCAGCCCACGGGGAGGCGGGGCAGCCACAGATACGCAGTATTTT.

V and J are TRBV9 and TRBJ2-7, with TRBD1 matching 7 bases. CDR1 and CDR2 from the germline V gene are SGDLS and YYNGEE. The junction had 10 bases not matched to a gene; V was cut back by 4 bases and J by 6 bases. The CDR3 is 14 amino acids. CDR3 residues: CASSTTTGKGEQYF. Here the CDR3 DNA reads TGTGCCAGCAGCACTACGACAGGGAAGGGCGAGCAGTACTTC.

This chain joins TRBV25-1 and TRBJ1-2; D gene unclear. Germline V gene sequence: CDR1 MGHDK, CDR2 SYGVNS. Trimming shortened V by 4 bases and J by 1 base, and 10 bases separated the two germline ends. The CDR3 is made up of 14 amino acids. The CDR3, as DNA: TGTGCCAGCAGTGCGGAGGGTAGTAACTATGGCTACACCTTC. It yields the protein CASSAEGSNYGYTF.

The V and J genes are TRBV25-1 and TRBJ2-5; possibly TRBD1 for D (5 bases). The better agreement between TRBJ2-7 and the DNA end casts doubt on the J call. This CDR3 is built from 13 residues. CDR1 is MGHDK, CDR2 SYGVNS, per germline. The DNA of the CDR3 is TGTGCCAGCAAAGGGGCAGGATCCTACGAGCAGTACTTC. Translation gives CASKGAGSYEQYF.

The chain employs TRBV6-1 and TRBJ1-5; tentatively, D is TRBD1 (6 bases). Germline CDR1 and CDR2: MNHNS and SASEGT. Deletions cut 7 bases from V and 4 bases from J, with 14 bases between. There are 14 residues in the CDR3. The CDR3 reads CASKIVTGNQPQHF. CDR3 nucleotides: TGTGCCAGCAAAATCGTTACAGGGAATCAGCCCCAGCATTTT.

This chain links TRBV5-4 with TRBJ2-1; possible D gene TRBD2, 6 bases. The CDR3 has 16 residues. In germline, CDR1 is SGHNT, CDR2 YYREEE (reference sequence). V gave up 0 bases and J gave up 8 bases, with 18 bases separating them. CDR3 amino acids: CASSLDRDFDPYEQFF. For the CDR3, the DNA is TGTGCCAGCAGCTTGGACCGGGACTTCGATCCGTATGAGCAGTTCTTC. Full variable domain (outside the CDR3, taken from reference TRBV5-4 and TRBJ2-1): ETGVTQSPTHLIKTRGQQVTLRCSSQSGHNTVSWYQQALGQGPQFIFQYYREEENGRGNFPPRFSGLQFPNYSSELNVNALELDDSALYLCASSLDRDFDPYEQFFGPGTRLTVL.

The CDR3 here is CASSEAWTGGYNEQFF. In DNA, the CDR3 is TGTGCCAGCAGTGAAGCGTGGACAGGGGGCTACAATGAGCAGTTCTTC. The chain links TRBV6-1 to TRBJ2-1, with 10 bases that match TRBD1. Germline-derived CDR1 and CDR2 are MNHNS and SASEGT. The CDR3 spans 16 residues. After removal of 0 bases from V and 3 bases from J, the junction contained 2 bases not matched to a gene.

This clone was detected only a few times. J is TRBJ1-5 and V is TRBV28; D is possibly TRBD1 (5 bases). The V end lost 8 bases, the J end lost 7 bases, and 15 bases lay between the germline ends. This CDR3 is 13 amino acids long. In germline, CDR1 is MDHEN, CDR2 SYDVKM. In DNA, the CDR3 is TGTGCCAGCGGAACCCTAGGGGAACAGCCCCAGCATTTT. Its translation is CASGTLGEQPQHF. Together with reference TRBV28 and TRBJ1-5, the CDR3 gives the full variable domain: DVKVTQSSRYLVKRTGEKVFLECVQDMDHENMFWYRQDPGLGLRLIYFSYDVKMKEKGDIPEGYSVSREKKERFSLILESASTNQTSMYLCASGTLGEQPQHFGDGTRLSIL.

The chain has TRBV7-2 and TRBJ1-2, with TRBD1 matching over 11 bases. The CDR3 is 16 amino acids. The junction had 5 bases not matched to a gene; V was cut back by 1 base and J by 4 bases. Germline-derived CDR1 and CDR2 are SGHTA and FQGNSA. The CDR3 sequence is CASSLGGGQGAYGYTF. The CDR3 coding sequence is TGTGCCAGCAGCTTAGGGGGAGGACAGGGGGCCTATGGCTACACCTTC.

This chain joins TRBV6-5 and TRBJ1-3; 8 nucleotides align to TRBD1. V dropped 4 bases and J dropped 2; count of bases not matched to a gene: 7. The CDR3 runs to 16 residues. The germline V gene has CDR1 MNHEY and CDR2 SVGAGI. The CDR3 loop reads CASSLRTGTTGNTIYF. In nucleotides, the CDR3 is TGTGCCAGCAGTTTACGGACAGGGACCACTGGAAACACCATATATTTT.

V usage is TRBV27 and J usage is TRBJ1-1; D ambiguous. The V gene's germline CDR1 is MNHEY and CDR2 SMNVEV (reference sequence). The CDR3 totals 14 residues. V gave up 2 bases and J gave up 5 bases, with 12 bases separating them. The CDR3 protein is CASSLGETRTEAFF. The CDR3 DNA sequence: TGTGCCAGCAGTTTAGGAGAGACGAGGACTGAAGCTTTCTTT.

Comments on this clone: Other DNA sequences in this sample translate to the same CDR3. The V and J genes are TRBV19 and TRBJ2-1; a weak D match, TRBD2 (5 bases). Deletions cut 1 base from V and 2 bases from J, with 9 bases between. CDR1 LNHDA and CDR2 SQIVND come from the germline V gene (reference sequence). The CDR3 has 15 residues. CDR3 DNA sequence: TGTGCCAGTAGTATAGGTGGGAGAGCCTACAATGAGCAGTTCTTC. It is translated as CASSIGGRAYNEQFF.

This chain links TRBV19 with TRBJ2-3, with TRBD2 as a possible D gene (5 bases). The length of the CDR3 is 15 residues. Per the germline V gene, CDR1 is LNHDA and CDR2 is SQIVND (reference sequence). V was trimmed by 4 bases and J by 4 bases, leaving 15 bases between them. CDR3 protein: CASSRVQWRSDTQYF. For the CDR3, the DNA is TGTGCCAGTAGTAGGGTCCAATGGAGGTCAGATACGCAGTATTTT.